This record covers a single T cell receptor (beta chain). TCRdb's copy holds only in-frame clones and misses some; the assay was immunoSEQ multiplex PCR. The sample consists of under 75,000 clones, approximately 97% of them appearing once. The entry originates in a study of cytomegalovirus exposure and HLA in healthy donors. Germline CDR1 reads MNHEY; CDR2 reads SMNVEV (reference sequence). The V and J ends lost 8 bases and 7 bases, in that order; junction bases with no gene match: 9. There are 14 residues in the CDR3. A 120-subject validation cohort, separate from the approximately 700-subject first cohort, supplied the donors.

The specimen sequenced was PBMCs. This chain links TRBV27 with TRBJ1-2, with TRBD1 matching over 11 bases. This receptor was taken from a young woman in good health and CMV-seropositive. CDR3 DNA sequence: TGTGCCAGCGGACCCGGGACAGGGGGTAGTGGCTACACCTTC. This gives the protein CASGPGTGGSGYTF.